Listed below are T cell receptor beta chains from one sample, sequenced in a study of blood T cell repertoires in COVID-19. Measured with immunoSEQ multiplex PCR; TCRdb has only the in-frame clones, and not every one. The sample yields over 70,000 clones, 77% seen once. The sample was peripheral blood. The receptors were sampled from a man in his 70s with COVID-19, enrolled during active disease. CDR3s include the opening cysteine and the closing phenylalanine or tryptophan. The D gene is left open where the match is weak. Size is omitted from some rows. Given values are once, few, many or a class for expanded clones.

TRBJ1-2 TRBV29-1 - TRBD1 TGCAGCGTTGGAGGGACAGGGTTCACCTTC CSVGGTGFTF
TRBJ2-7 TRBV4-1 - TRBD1 TGCGCCAGCAGCAATCAACAGGGGAGCTCCTACGAGCAGTACTTC CASSNQQGSSYEQYF
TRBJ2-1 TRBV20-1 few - TGCAGTGCCCAAATCATCCATGAGCAGTTCTTC CSAQIIHEQFF
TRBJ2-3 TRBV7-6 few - TGTGCCAGCAGCCGAGATCCTAGCACAGATACGCAGTATTTT CASSRDPSTDTQYF
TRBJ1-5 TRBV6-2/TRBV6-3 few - TGTGCCAGCAGTTACCCCCCGAGCAATCAGCCCCAGCATTTT CASSYPPSNQPQHF
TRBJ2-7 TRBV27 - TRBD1 TGTGCCAGCAGCCCGTCTACCGGGACAGGGGCAGTCGAGCAGTACTTC CASSPSTGTGAVEQYF
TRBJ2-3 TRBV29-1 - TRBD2 TGCAGCGTGACGACTAGCGGGACCACCACAGATACGCAGTATTTT CSVTTSGTTTDTQYF
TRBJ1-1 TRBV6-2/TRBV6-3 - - TGTGCCAGCAGTTACCCTCAGGGAGGGGTGAGCACTGAAGCTTTCTTT CASSYPQGGVSTEAFF
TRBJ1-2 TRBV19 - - TGTGCCAGTAGTGTGATGAGATATGGCTACACCTTC CASSVMRYGYTF
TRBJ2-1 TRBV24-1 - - TGTGCCACCAGTGCACGGTACGACTACAATGAGCAGTTCTTC CATSARYDYNEQFF
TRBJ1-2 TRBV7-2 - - TGTGCCAGCAGCCTGGGGGCCGATGTTATCCTCTATGGCTACACCTTC CASSLGADVILYGYTF
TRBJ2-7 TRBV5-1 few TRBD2 TGCGCCAGCAGCTTGGCCAGGAGCGGGGAAGGCTACGAGCAGTACTTC CASSLARSGEGYEQYF
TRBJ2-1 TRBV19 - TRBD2 TGTGCCAGTAGATCACAGCGAGCGGGAGGGATCAATGAGCAGTTCTTC CASRSQRAGGINEQFF
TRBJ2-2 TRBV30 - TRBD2 TGTGCCTGGAGCCCCCTAGCGGGAGCCACCGGGGAGCTGTTTTTT CAWSPLAGATGELFF
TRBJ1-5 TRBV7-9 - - TGTGCCAGCAGCTTGGGAGGGTTTGATCAGCCCCAGCATTTT CASSLGGFDQPQHF
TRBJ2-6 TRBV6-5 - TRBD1 TGTGCCAGCAGCACAGGGGGCCCGACCGTCCTGACTTTC CASSTGGPTVLTF
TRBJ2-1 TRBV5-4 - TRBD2 TGTGCCAGCAGCTTAGCGGGAGGCAATGAGCAGTTCTTC CASSLAGGNEQFF
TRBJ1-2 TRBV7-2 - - TGTGCCAGCAGCTGGGCCAAACATGGCTACACCTTC CASSWAKHGYTF
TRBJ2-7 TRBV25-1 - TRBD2 TGTGCCAGCAGTGCCGGGACTAGTTATTACGAGCAGTACTTC CASSAGTSYYEQYF
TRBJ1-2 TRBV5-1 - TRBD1 TGCGCCAGCAGCACTTCCGGGACAGATGGCTACACCTTC CASSTSGTDGYTF
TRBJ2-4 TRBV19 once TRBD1 TGTGCCAGTAGTATTAGGAGACAGGGAAACATTCAGTACTTC CASSIRRQGNIQYF
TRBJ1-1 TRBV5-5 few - TGTGCCAGCAGCTTGGGTAGCCCGGGTGAAGCTTTCTTT CASSLGSPGEAFF
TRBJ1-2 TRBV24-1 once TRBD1 TGTGCCACCAGTGATCCCCGGACAGGGAATGGCTACACCTTC CATSDPRTGNGYTF
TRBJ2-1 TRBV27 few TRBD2 TGTGCCAGCAGTTCCCAATCGCTTCTAGCGGGAGGGGGTGAGCAGTTCTTC CASSSQSLLAGGGEQFF
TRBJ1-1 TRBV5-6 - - TGTGCCAGCAGCTTGCCGCCCAATAGAGGAGGCGGCGAAGCTTTCTTT CASSLPPNRGGGEAFF
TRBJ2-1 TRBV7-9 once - TGTGCCAGCAGCGGAGTGGGGAGGCGGGACTACAATGAGCAGTTCTTC CASSGVGRRDYNEQFF
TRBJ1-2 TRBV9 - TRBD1 TGTGCCAGCAGCGAAGCAGGGGGTCGGCTCTATGGCTACACCTTC CASSEAGGRLYGYTF
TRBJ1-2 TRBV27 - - TGTGCCAGCAGTTTATCGGTCAGGGCGGAAGGCTACACCTTC CASSLSVRAEGYTF
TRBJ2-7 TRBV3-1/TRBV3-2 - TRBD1 TGTGCCAGCAGCCAAGATAGGACAGGGGTATACGAGCAGTACTTC CASSQDRTGVYEQYF